Below, 17 T cell receptor beta chains from the same sample are listed, as sequenced in a study of blood T cell repertoires in COVID-19. Assay: immunoSEQ multiplex PCR; the TCRdb copy retains only in-frame clones and omits some. The sample contains roughly 57,000 clones, 89% of which appear only once. Sequenced sample: peripheral blood. The receptors here all came from a human donor in a cohort sampled during active COVID-19.

The V call is TRBV30, the J call TRBJ1-4, with 10 bases fitting TRBD1. V dropped 0 bases and J dropped 7; count of bases not matched to a gene: 14. Germline V lookup: CDR1 GTSNPN, CDR2 SVGIG (reference sequence). There are 18 residues in the CDR3. The CDR3 sequence: CAWSVPGTGVGRREKLFF. Here the CDR3 DNA reads TGTGCCTGGAGTGTACCCGGGACAGGGGTCGGAAGGCGTGAAAAACTGTTTTTT.

This chain joins TRBV11-2 and TRBJ1-5, with TRBD1 identical over 7 bases. Germline values: CDR1 SGHAT, CDR2 FQNNGV. The V gene end was trimmed by 2 bases and the J gene end by 5 bases; junction bases not matched to a gene: 3. The CDR3 length is 14 residues. In DNA, the CDR3 is TGTGCCAGCAGCTTAACAGGGGCCGATCAGCCCCAGCATTTT. Its translation: CASSLTGADQPQHF. The whole variable domain, filled in from reference TRBV11-2 and TRBJ1-5, reads EAGVAQSPRYKIIEKRQSVAFWCNPISGHATLYWYQQILGQGPKLLIQFQNNGVVDDSQLPKDRFSAERLKGVDSTLKIQPAKLEDSAVYLCASSLTGADQPQHFGDGTRLSIL.

The chain combines TRBV7-9 with TRBJ2-7; D may be TRBD2 (6 bases). Trimming stripped 3 bases from V and 9 bases from J, with 12 bases between. This CDR3 is built from 12 residues. Per germline, CDR1 SEHNR and CDR2 FQNEAQ (reference sequence). The CDR3 loop reads CASSFGGRGQYF. For the CDR3, the DNA is TGTGCCAGCAGCTTCGGAGGGCGAGGGCAGTACTTC.

This clone was seen only a few times. This rearrangement joins TRBV19 to TRBJ1-6, with TRBD1 matching 7 bases. Per the germline V gene, CDR1 is LNHDA and CDR2 is SQIVND (reference sequence). Unmatched junction bases numbered 2, after V lost 6 bases and J lost 0 bases. The CDR3 has 15 amino acids. The DNA for the CDR3 is TGTGCCAGTAGGGGACAGCTCTCCTATAATTCACCCCTCCACTTT. Encoded protein: CASRGQLSYNSPLHF.

The chain combines TRBV2 with TRBJ2-7; the match to TRBD2 covers 9 bases. The CDR3 consists of 13 residues. The trim removed 11 bases at V and 0 bases at J, leaving 5 bases unmatched. Germline CDR1 and CDR2: SNHLY and FYNNEI. As DNA, the CDR3 is TGTGCCGGCGGGGGGGGAAGCTCCTACGAGCAGTACTTC. Protein: CAGGGGSSYEQYF.

The chain carries TRBV18 and TRBJ2-7, with TRBD1 matching 7 bases. The CDR3 runs 15 residues. V lost 5 bases to trimming and J lost 3 bases; unmatched junction nucleotides: 10. Per the germline V gene, CDR1 is KGHSH and CDR2 is LQKENI. The CDR3 region is CASSFGTDPYYEQYF. The CDR3 nucleotides are TGTGCCAGCTCATTTGGGACAGACCCTTACTACGAGCAGTACTTC.

This clone was seen only a few times. J is TRBJ2-7 and V is TRBV7-8; TRBD2 agrees at 11 bases. The germline gives CDR1 SGHVS, CDR2 FQNEAQ. V shed 1 base and J 2 bases; nucleotides not matched to a gene: 10. The CDR3 has 18 amino acids. CDR3 coding DNA: TGTGCCAGCAGCTTAGAGGGGAGGACTAGCGGGCATACCTACGAGCAGTACTTC. This translates into CASSLEGRTSGHTYEQYF.

V and J are TRBV15 and TRBJ1-3; TRBD1 matches 7 bases. This CDR3 is built from 16 residues. CDR1 is LNHNV and CDR2 is YYDKDF in the germline V gene (reference sequence). V was pared by 0 bases and J by 3 bases, with 5 bases of the junction left unmatched. The CDR3 reads CATSRDARGYGNTIYF. The CDR3 DNA sequence: TGTGCCACCAGCAGAGATGCCAGGGGGTATGGAAACACCATATATTTT.

CDR3 bases: TGTGCCAGCAGCCAAAATGGGGGGGGCAAAGATACGCAGTATTTT. This sequence encodes CASSQNGGGKDTQYF. The genes are TRBV3-1 (or the pseudogene TRBV3-2) and TRBJ2-3; perhaps TRBD2 as D (7 bases). CDR3 length: 15 residues. The germline V gene has CDR1 LGHDT and CDR2 YNNKEL (reference sequence). V lost 2 bases to trimming and J lost 5 bases, with 14 bases between them.

V gene TRBV7-9 combines with J gene TRBJ1-5; D is ambiguous. Germline V gives CDR1 SEHNR, CDR2 FQNEAQ (reference sequence). The CDR3 length is 14 residues. With 3 bases removed from V and 4 bases from J, the gap between germline ends came to 10 bases. CDR3 coding DNA: TGTGCCAGCAGCTTGAAGGGAGATAATCAGCCCCAGCATTTT. It specifies CASSLKGDNQPQHF.

A single count supports this clone. The genes are TRBV10-3 and TRBJ2-1; a possible D gene is TRBD2 (6 bases). This CDR3 is built from 12 residues. Per the germline V gene, CDR1 is ENHRY and CDR2 is SYGVKD. V was pared by 1 base and J by 14 bases, with 12 bases between. CDR3 bases: TGTGCCATCAGTGAGTTCGAGGAGGGGAAGTTCTTC. Amino acid sequence: CAISEFEEGKFF.

The gene calls are TRBV6-2 or TRBV6-3 and TRBJ2-7; 7 bases match TRBD1. The CDR3 is 16 residues long. Trimming at V came to 0 bases and at J to 6 bases, leaving 11 bases not matched to a gene. The V gene's germline CDR1 is MNHEY and CDR2 SVGEGT. The DNA for the CDR3 is TGTGCCAGCAGTTACTCCCTCACCGACTACAGGGGCGAGCAGTACTTC. This gives the protein CASSYSLTDYRGEQYF.

J is TRBJ2-7 and V is TRBV5-8; D is possibly TRBD1 (6 bases). This CDR3 contains 16 residues. CDR1 and CDR2 from the germline V gene are SGHTS and YDEGEE. The V gene lost 9 bases and the J gene lost 3 bases, with 25 bases spanning the gap. CDR3 nucleotides: TGTGCCACCCAACAGGGTTTCCTACGACGTAACTACGAGCAGTACTTC. Translated: CATQQGFLRRNYEQYF.

The chain combines TRBV5-1 with TRBJ1-1; 7 nucleotides align to TRBD1. Trimming cost V 4 bases and J 1 base; bases outside gene matches: 10. CDR3 length: 16 residues. From germline, CDR1 is SGHRS and CDR2 YFSETQ. The CDR3 spells CASSLYDRGRNTEAFF. The CDR3 DNA reads TGCGCCAGCAGCCTGTATGATAGGGGGCGGAACACTGAAGCTTTCTTT.

At least ten counts were recorded for this clone. The chain recombines TRBV21-1 with TRBJ2-7; TRBD1 is the table's D call and was not checked against the DNA. TRBV21-1 has pseudogene status. The CDR3 totals 15 residues. In nucleotides, the CDR3 is TGTGCCAGCAGCAAAGGTCTGGACAGGGGTTACGAGCAGTACTTC. Translated: CASSKGLDRGYEQYF.

The chain links TRBV28 to TRBJ1-4; D is possibly TRBD1 (5 bases). Trimming left V 8 bases short and J 0 bases short, with 7 bases between. The CDR3 runs 13 residues. The germline gives CDR1 MDHEN, CDR2 SYDVKM. CDR3 amino acids: CASWGTTNEKLFF. The CDR3 DNA reads as TGTGCCAGCTGGGGCACAACTAATGAAAAACTGTTTTTT.

The V and J genes are TRBV6-5 and TRBJ1-1, with 7 nucleotides matching TRBD1. The CDR3 spans 13 residues. The V gene end was trimmed by 6 bases and the J gene end by 6 bases; junction bases not matched to a gene: 7. Germline V gene sequence: CDR1 MNHEY, CDR2 SVGAGI. This CDR3 is CASRGDRAAEAFF. CDR3 sequence (DNA): TGTGCCAGCAGGGGAGACAGGGCGGCTGAAGCTTTCTTT.